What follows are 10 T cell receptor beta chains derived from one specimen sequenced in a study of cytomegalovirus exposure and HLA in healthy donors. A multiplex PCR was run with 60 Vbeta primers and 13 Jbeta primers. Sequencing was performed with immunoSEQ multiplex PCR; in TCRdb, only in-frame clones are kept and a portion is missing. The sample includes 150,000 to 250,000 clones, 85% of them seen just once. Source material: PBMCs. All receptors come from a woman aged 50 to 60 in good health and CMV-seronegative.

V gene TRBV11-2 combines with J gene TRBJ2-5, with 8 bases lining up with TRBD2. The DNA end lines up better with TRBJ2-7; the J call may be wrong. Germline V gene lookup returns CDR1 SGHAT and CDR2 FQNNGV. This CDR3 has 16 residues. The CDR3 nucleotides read TGTGCCAGCAGCAGTAGAATTAGCGGGATTACCTACGAGCAGTACTTC. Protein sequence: CASSSRISGITYEQYF.

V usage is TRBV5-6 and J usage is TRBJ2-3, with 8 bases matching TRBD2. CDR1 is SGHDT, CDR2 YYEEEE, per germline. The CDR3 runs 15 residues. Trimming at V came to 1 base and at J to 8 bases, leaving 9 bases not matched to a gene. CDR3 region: CASSLNSGKEGTQYF. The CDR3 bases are TGTGCCAGCAGCTTGAATAGCGGGAAAGAGGGTACGCAGTATTTT. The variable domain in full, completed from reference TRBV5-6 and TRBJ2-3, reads DAGVTQSPTHLIKTRGQQVTLRCSPKSGHDTVSWYQQALGQGPQFIFQYYEEEERQRGNFPDRFSGHQFPNYSSELNVNALLLGDSALYLCASSLNSGKEGTQYFGPGTRLTVL.

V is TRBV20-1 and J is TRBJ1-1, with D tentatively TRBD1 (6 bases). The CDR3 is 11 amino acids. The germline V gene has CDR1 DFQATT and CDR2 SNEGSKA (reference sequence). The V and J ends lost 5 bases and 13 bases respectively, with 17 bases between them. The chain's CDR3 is CSADLGQRIFF. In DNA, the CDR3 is TGCAGTGCTGACCTGGGACAAAGGATTTTCTTT.

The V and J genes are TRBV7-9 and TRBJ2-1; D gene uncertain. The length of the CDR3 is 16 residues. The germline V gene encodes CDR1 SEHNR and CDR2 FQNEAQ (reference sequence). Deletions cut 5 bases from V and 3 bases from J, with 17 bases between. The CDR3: CASSAQARSVYNEQFF. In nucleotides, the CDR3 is TGTGCCAGCAGCGCCCAAGCACGGAGTGTCTACAATGAGCAGTTCTTC.

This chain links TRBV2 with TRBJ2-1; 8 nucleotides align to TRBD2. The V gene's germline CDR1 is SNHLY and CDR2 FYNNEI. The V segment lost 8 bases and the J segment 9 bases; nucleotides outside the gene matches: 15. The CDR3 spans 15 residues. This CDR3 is CASRPSSGSVGEQFF. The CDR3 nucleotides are TGTGCCAGCCGTCCCTCGAGCGGGAGTGTAGGTGAGCAGTTCTTC.

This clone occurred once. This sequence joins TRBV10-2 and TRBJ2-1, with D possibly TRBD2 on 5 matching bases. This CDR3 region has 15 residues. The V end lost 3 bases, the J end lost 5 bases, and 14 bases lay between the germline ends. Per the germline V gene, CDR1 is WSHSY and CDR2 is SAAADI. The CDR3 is CASSETGFGHNEQFF. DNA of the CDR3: TGCGCCAGCAGTGAAACGGGATTCGGGCACAATGAGCAGTTCTTC.

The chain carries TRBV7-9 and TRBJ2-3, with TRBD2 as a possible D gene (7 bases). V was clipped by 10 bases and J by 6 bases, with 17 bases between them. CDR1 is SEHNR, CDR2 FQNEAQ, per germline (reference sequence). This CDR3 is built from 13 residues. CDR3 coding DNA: TGTGCCACGGAGGGGGAGGGGGAGGATACGCAGTATTTT. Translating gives CATEGEGEDTQYF.

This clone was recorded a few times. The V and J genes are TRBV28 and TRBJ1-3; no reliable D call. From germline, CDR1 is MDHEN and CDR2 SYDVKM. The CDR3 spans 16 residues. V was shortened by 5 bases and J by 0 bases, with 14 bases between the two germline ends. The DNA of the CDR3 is TGTGCCAGCAGTGCTCGGGAGGGCTTCTCTGGAAACACCATATATTTT. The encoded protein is CASSAREGFSGNTIYF.

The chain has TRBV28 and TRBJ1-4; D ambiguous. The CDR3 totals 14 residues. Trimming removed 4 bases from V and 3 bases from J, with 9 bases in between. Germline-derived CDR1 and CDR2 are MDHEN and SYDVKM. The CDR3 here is CASSSRLSNEKLFF. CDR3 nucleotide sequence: TGTGCCAGCAGTTCCCGGTTATCTAATGAAAAACTGTTTTTT.

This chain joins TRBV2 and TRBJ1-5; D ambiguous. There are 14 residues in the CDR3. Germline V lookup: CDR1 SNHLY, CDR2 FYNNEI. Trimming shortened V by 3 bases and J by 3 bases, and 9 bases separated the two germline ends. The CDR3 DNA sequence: TGTGCCAGCAGTGAGGTGCAGGTCAATCAGCCCCAGCATTTT. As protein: CASSEVQVNQPQHF.